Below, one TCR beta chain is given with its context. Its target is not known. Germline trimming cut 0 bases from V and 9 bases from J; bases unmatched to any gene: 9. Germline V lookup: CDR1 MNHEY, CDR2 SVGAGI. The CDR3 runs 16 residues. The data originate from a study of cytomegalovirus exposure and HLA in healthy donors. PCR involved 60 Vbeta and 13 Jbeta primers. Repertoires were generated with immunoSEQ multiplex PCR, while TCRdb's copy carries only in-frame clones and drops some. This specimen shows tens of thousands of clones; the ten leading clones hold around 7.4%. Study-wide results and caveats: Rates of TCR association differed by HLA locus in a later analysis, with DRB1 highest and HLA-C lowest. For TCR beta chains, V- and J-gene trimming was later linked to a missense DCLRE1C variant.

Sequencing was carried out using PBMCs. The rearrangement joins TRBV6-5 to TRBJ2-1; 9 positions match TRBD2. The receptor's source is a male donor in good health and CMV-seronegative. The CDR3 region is CASSYSIAGGPSEQFF. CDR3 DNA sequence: TGTGCCAGCAGTTACTCGATCGCGGGAGGGCCCAGTGAGCAGTTCTTC.